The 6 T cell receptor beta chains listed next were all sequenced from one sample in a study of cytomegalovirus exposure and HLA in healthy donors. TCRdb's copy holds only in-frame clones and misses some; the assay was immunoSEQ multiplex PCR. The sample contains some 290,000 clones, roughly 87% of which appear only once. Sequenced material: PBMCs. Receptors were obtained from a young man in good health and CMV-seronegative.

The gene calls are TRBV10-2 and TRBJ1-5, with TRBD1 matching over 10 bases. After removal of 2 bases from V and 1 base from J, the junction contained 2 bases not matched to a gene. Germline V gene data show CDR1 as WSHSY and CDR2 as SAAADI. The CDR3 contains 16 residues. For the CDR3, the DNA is TGCGCCAGCAGTGAGCCGGGACAGGGGAGCAATCAGCCCCAGCATTTT. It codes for CASSEPGQGSNQPQHF.

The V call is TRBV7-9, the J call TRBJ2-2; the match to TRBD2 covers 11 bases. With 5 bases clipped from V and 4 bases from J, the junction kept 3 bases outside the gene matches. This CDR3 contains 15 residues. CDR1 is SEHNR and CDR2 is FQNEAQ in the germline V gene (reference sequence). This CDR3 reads CASSRLAGSTGELFF. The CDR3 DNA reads TGTGCCAGCAGCAGACTAGCGGGGAGCACCGGGGAGCTGTTTTTT.

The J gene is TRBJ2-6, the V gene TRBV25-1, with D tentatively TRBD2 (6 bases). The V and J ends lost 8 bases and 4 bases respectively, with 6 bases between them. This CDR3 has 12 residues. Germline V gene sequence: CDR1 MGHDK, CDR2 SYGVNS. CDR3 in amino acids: CASRGGANVLTF. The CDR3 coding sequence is TGTGCCAGCCGGGGGGGGGCCAACGTCCTGACTTTC.

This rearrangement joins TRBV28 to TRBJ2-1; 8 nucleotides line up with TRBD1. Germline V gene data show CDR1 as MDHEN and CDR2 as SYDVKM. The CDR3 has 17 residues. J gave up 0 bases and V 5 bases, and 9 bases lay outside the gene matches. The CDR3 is CASSRTQGVGSYNEQFF. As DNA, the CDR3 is TGTGCCAGCAGTCGCACACAGGGGGTAGGCTCCTACAATGAGCAGTTCTTC.

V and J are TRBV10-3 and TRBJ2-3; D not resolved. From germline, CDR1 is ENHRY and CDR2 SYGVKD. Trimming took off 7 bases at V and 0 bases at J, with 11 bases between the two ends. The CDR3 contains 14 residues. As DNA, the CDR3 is TGTGCCATCACCAATAAGAGGAGCACAGATACGCAGTATTTT. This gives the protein CAITNKRSTDTQYF.

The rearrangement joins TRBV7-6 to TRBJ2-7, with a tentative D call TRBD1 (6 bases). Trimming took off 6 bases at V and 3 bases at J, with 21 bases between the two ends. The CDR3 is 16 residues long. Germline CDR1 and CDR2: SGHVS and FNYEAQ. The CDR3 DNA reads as TGTGCCAGCAGTTCAGTGCCGGACAGAAAGGGCTACGAGCAGTACTTC. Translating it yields CASSSVPDRKGYEQYF. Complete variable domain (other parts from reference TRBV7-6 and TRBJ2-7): GAGVSQSPRYKVTKRGQDVALRCDPISGHVSLYWYRQALGQGPEFLTYFNYEAQQDKSGLPNDRFSAERPEGSISTLTIQRTEQRDSAMYRCASSSVPDRKGYEQYFGPGTRLTVT.